This T cell receptor (beta chain) was obtained from a study of T cells in Graves' hyperthyroidism and ophthalmopathy. There were TCR beta CDR3 regions amplified from RNA transcripts. HTBI primers were used for first-round RT-PCR of the TCR CDR3. One entry per CDR3 protein, called by TCRdb with MiXCR from the multiplex PCR reads. The sample carries about 400,000 distinct CDR3 sequences, under 15% recorded once. This clonotype was seen only a few times. Sequencing was done on a sample of blood. This TCR was sampled from a woman under 30 with Graves' hyperthyroidism.

CDR3: CATSGIRTGDTQYF. The CDR3 DNA reads as TGTGCCACCAGCGGGATCCGCACAGGGGATACGCAGTATTTT. The chain couples TRBV19 to TRBJ2-3, with D possibly being TRBD2 (7 bases). There are 14 residues in the CDR3. Germline V gene sequence: CDR1 LNHDA, CDR2 SQIVND (reference sequence). Trimming cost V 10 bases and J 6 bases, with 20 bases left between them.